Below, 23 T cell receptor beta chains from the same sample are listed, as sequenced in a study of shared clonotypes between healthy human individuals. Data came from immunoSEQ multiplex PCR; TCRdb stores just in-frame clones and leaves some out. The data show about 2 million clones, with 85% to 95% seen just once and about 0.13% held by the top ten. The sequenced sample consisted of naive CD4+ T cells sorted from blood. Specified subset: CD45RA+ positively selected. These receptors all come from a man between 18 and 29 years old in good health.

This chain connects TRBV27 to TRBJ2-3, with D possibly matching TRBD1 (6 bases). The length of the CDR3 is 15 residues. Germline loops: CDR1 MNHEY, CDR2 SMNVEV (reference sequence). Trimming took 8 bases from V and 1 from J, leaving 16 bases between them. The CDR3 loop reads CASAYEGVGTDTQYF. In nucleotides, the CDR3 is TGTGCCAGCGCATACGAGGGGGTTGGCACAGATACGCAGTATTTT.

The chain links TRBV6-1 to TRBJ1-1; D gene uncertain. V lost 6 bases and J lost 0, with 11 bases in between. This CDR3 contains 14 residues. Germline V CDR1 and CDR2: MNHNS, SASEGT. The CDR3 spells CASRRAALNTEAFF. The CDR3 DNA is TGTGCCAGCAGGAGGGCAGCGTTGAACACTGAAGCTTTCTTT.

CDR3 in DNA: TGTGCCAGTTACGGGGGTGTGCAGTACTTC. Translation: CASYGGVQYF. This sequence joins TRBV9 and TRBJ2-7, with D perhaps matching TRBD2 (6 bases). Germline V gene lookup returns CDR1 SGDLS and CDR2 YYNGEE. This CDR3 is built from 10 residues. The V gene lost 8 bases and the J gene lost 9 bases, with 12 bases spanning the gap. Full variable domain (rest looked up from reference TRBV9 and TRBJ2-7): DSGVTQTPKHLITATGQRVTLRCSPRSGDLSVYWYQQSLDQGLQFLIQYYNGEERAKGNILERFSAQQFPDLHSELNLSSLELGDSALYFCASYGGVQYFGPGTRLTVT.

This rearrangement joins TRBV5-1 to TRBJ2-7; 11 nucleotides line up with TRBD1. The germline gives CDR1 SGHRS, CDR2 YFSETQ. V was clipped by 4 bases and J by 9 bases; unmatched bases: 6. The CDR3 sequence is 13 residues long. The CDR3 nucleotides are TGCGCCAGCAGCATGGACAGGGGGCCTGGGCAGTACTTC. Translated: CASSMDRGPGQYF.

To note about this clone: A much more abundant neighbour one base away suggests this may be a read error. The J gene is TRBJ1-1, the V gene TRBV6-6; D is undetermined. CDR1 is MNHNY, CDR2 SVGAGI, per germline (reference sequence). The V and J ends lost 4 bases and 1 base respectively, with 4 bases between them. CDR3 length equals 12 residues. DNA of the CDR3: TGTGCCAGCAGTTCCAGGAACACTGAAGCTTTCTTT. Amino acids: CASSSRNTEAFF.

The chain links TRBV5-6 to TRBJ1-2; D remains ambiguous. CDR3 length: 14 residues. V was trimmed by 1 base and J by 2 bases, leaving 9 bases between them. Germline V gene lookup returns CDR1 SGHDT and CDR2 YYEEEE. The CDR3 DNA reads as TGTGCCAGCAGCTTGCGTCCTCTAAACTATGGCTACACCTTC. Its translation: CASSLRPLNYGYTF.

V usage is TRBV23-1 and J usage is TRBJ1-1; 7 nucleotides match TRBD1. TRBV23-1 is an open reading frame, and its role is uncertain. The CDR3 runs to 17 residues. Trimming took 6 bases from V and 0 from J; bases not matched to a gene: 13. CDR3 loop: CASSQNDRERMNTEAFF. The CDR3 DNA reads TGCGCCAGCAGCCAAAACGACAGGGAGAGGATGAACACTGAAGCTTTCTTT.

Note on this clone: The identical CDR3 is also encoded by other nucleotide sequences in the sample. The chain has TRBV5-1 and TRBJ1-3; the D gene is possibly TRBD1 (5 bases). Trimming took 4 bases from V and 0 from J, leaving 8 bases between them. CDR3 size: 14 residues. The germline V gene encodes CDR1 SGHRS and CDR2 YFSETQ. This CDR3 reads CASSGGSSGNTIYF. The CDR3 DNA is TGCGCCAGCAGCGGGGGAAGCTCTGGAAACACCATATATTTT.

Concerning this clone: Other DNA sequences in the sample encode the same CDR3. The chain has TRBV10-3 and TRBJ1-1; D possibly corresponds to TRBD1 (6 bases). Trimming took 3 bases from V and 3 from J, leaving 8 bases between them. The CDR3 is made up of 13 amino acids. The V gene's germline CDR1 is ENHRY and CDR2 SYGVKD. CDR3 residues: CAISEGGDTEAFF. In nucleotides, the CDR3 is TGTGCCATCAGTGAAGGGGGTGACACTGAAGCTTTCTTT.

V usage is TRBV7-2 and J usage is TRBJ1-4; maybe TRBD1 (5 bases). Trimming stripped 5 bases from V and 4 bases from J, with 20 bases between. CDR1 is SGHTA, CDR2 FQGNSA, per germline. CDR3 length: 17 residues. The CDR3 loop is CASSPTLGGANNEKLFF. The DNA for the CDR3 is TGTGCCAGCAGCCCAACCCTGGGAGGGGCGAATAATGAAAAACTGTTTTTT. Full variable domain (remainder filled in from reference TRBV7-2 and TRBJ1-4): GAGVSQSPSNKVTEKGKDVELRCDPISGHTALYWYRQSLGQGLEFLIYFQGNSAPDKSGLPSDRFSAERTGGSVSTLTIQRTQQEDSAVYLCASSPTLGGANNEKLFFGSGTQLSVL.

This clone was detected once. The chain employs TRBV6-1 and TRBJ1-2, with 7 bases fitting TRBD1. The CDR3 is 12 residues long. Trimming cost V 8 bases and J 8 bases; bases outside gene matches: 8. Germline CDR1 and CDR2: MNHNS and SASEGT. The CDR3 bases are TGTGCCAGCCACCTCGACAGGGAGGGCTACACCTTC. Translating gives CASHLDREGYTF.

The chain uses TRBV18 and TRBJ2-7; D assignment may be TRBD1 or TRBD2 (5 bases each). This CDR3 has 14 amino acids. Trimming left V 5 bases short and J 4 bases short, with 15 bases between. Germline V gene sequence: CDR1 KGHSH, CDR2 LQKENI. CDR3 in amino acids: CASSTRDGWYEQYF. The CDR3 DNA follows: TGTGCCAGCTCAACCCGGGACGGGTGGTACGAGCAGTACTTC.

This chain connects TRBV30 to TRBJ1-5; TRBD1 matches at 9 bases. Germline loops: CDR1 GTSNPN, CDR2 SVGIG (reference sequence). The trim removed 3 bases at V and 5 bases at J, leaving 11 bases unmatched. CDR3 length: 16 residues. CDR3 sequence: CAWRTRLQGADQPQHF. The CDR3 DNA reads as TGTGCCTGGAGGACCCGTTTACAGGGGGCCGATCAGCCCCAGCATTTT.

This clone was seen just once. At the DNA level, this CDR3 is encoded by other sequences in the same sample as well. V and J are TRBV7-6 and TRBJ2-1, with 9 bases matching TRBD2. V dropped 4 bases and J dropped 1; count of bases not matched to a gene: 2. Per germline, CDR1 SGHVS and CDR2 FNYEAQ. The CDR3 runs to 15 residues. The CDR3 spells CASSSTSGSYNEQFF. The CDR3, as DNA: TGTGCCAGCAGCTCGACTAGCGGATCCTACAATGAGCAGTTCTTC.

The chain carries TRBV6-1 and TRBJ2-1; 7 nucleotides align to TRBD1. V lost 4 bases, J lost 7 bases, and 4 bases stayed unmatched. This CDR3 spans 13 amino acids. The germline gives CDR1 MNHNS, CDR2 SASEGT. The CDR3 region has the DNA TGTGCCAGCAGTGTAACAGGGGTAAATGAGCAGTTCTTC. Its protein is CASSVTGVNEQFF.

This rearrangement joins TRBV4-1 to TRBJ2-2, with a tentative D call TRBD2 (6 bases). V shed 3 bases and J shed 4 bases, with 12 bases lying between them. Germline-derived CDR1 and CDR2 are MGHRA and YSYEKL. The CDR3 is made up of 15 amino acids. CDR3 bases: TGCGCCAGCAGCCAGGGGACTCGGGGCACCGGGGAGCTGTTTTTT. This encodes CASSQGTRGTGELFF.

The rearrangement uses TRBV5-6 and TRBJ1-4; TRBD1 matches at 8 bases. Trimming removed 4 bases from V and 3 bases from J; junction bases left unmatched: 5. Germline V gives CDR1 SGHDT, CDR2 YYEEEE. The CDR3 length is 15 residues. CDR3 in amino acids: CASSRQGTANEKLFF. Written as DNA, the CDR3 is TGTGCCAGCAGCAGACAGGGGACCGCTAATGAAAAACTGTTTTTT.

The V and J genes are TRBV5-1 and TRBJ1-2, with 8 bases identical to TRBD1. From germline, CDR1 is SGHRS and CDR2 YFSETQ. J gave up 6 bases and V 0 bases, and 7 bases lay outside the gene matches. The CDR3 extends over 15 amino acids. Written as DNA, the CDR3 is TGCGCCAGCAGCTTGGATGCAGGGGGCGTAGATGGCTACACCTTC. Its protein is CASSLDAGGVDGYTF. Looking up the rest from reference TRBV5-1 and TRBJ1-2 gives the full variable domain: KAGVTQTPRYLIKTRGQQVTLSCSPISGHRSVSWYQQTPGQGLQFLFEYFSETQRNKGNFPGRFSGRQFSNSRSEMNVSTLELGDSALYLCASSLDAGGVDGYTFGSGTRLTVV.

The CDR3 sequence: CASSLALAGVYEQYF. In DNA, the CDR3 is TGTGCCAGCAGCTTAGCACTAGCGGGAGTCTACGAGCAGTACTTC. The chain uses TRBV7-9 and TRBJ2-7; 11 nucleotides agree with TRBD2. This CDR3 is 15 amino acids long. Germline CDR1 and CDR2: SEHNR and FQNEAQ (reference sequence). The trim removed 0 bases at V and 3 bases at J, leaving 1 base unmatched.

This rearrangement joins TRBV11-2 to TRBJ2-7; D is unclear. The CDR3 extends over 12 amino acids. Trimming pared 0 bases from V and 12 bases from J, leaving 12 bases between. Germline-derived CDR1 and CDR2 are SGHAT and FQNNGV. DNA of the CDR3: TGTGCCAGCAGCTTAGACGACTTACGCCCGTACTTC. As protein: CASSLDDLRPYF.

The chain employs TRBV11-2 and TRBJ2-4; 7 positions match TRBD1. V lost 1 base to trimming and J lost 8 bases; unmatched junction nucleotides: 14. Germline assignment: CDR1 SGHAT and CDR2 FQNNGV. CDR3 length: 17 residues. CDR3 nucleotide sequence: TGTGCCAGCAGCTTAGCCCGACAGGGTGCTTTTGGGGACATTCAGTACTTC. It yields the protein CASSLARQGAFGDIQYF.

The V and J genes are TRBV7-9 and TRBJ2-3, with D uncertain. Germline lookup yields CDR1 SEHNR and CDR2 FQNEAQ (reference sequence). V lost 1 base and J lost 5, with 1 base in between. The CDR3 length is 11 residues. CDR3 sequence (DNA): TGTGCCAGCAGCTTAGAAGATACGCAGTATTTT. This codes for CASSLEDTQYF.

The chain is built from TRBV6-6 and TRBJ1-2; no clear D gene. Germline assignment: CDR1 MNHNY and CDR2 SVGAGI (reference sequence). The CDR3 runs 14 residues. V lost 5 bases and J lost 0, with 10 bases in between. The CDR3 DNA sequence: TGTGCCAGCAGTACCAGGTTCGCTAACTATGGCTACACCTTC. Translating gives CASSTRFANYGYTF.